This T cell receptor (beta chain) was identified during a study of regulatory T cells in long-lasting Graves disease. For the study at large: Persistent Graves' disease meant over 5 years of antithyroid drugs with positive TSH receptor antibodies.

Whole-study results and caveats: TRBV28, TRBJ1-2 and TRBJ2-5 were favored in persistent disease.

Germline loops: CDR1 SGHAT, CDR2 FQNNGV. The CDR3 has 16 amino acids. Trimming at V came to 1 base and at J to 1 base, leaving 5 bases not matched to a gene. The table lists this clonotype with many counts. Its antigen is undetermined. HTBI primers from iRepertoire and Arm-PCR of CDR3 regions yielded the TCR beta libraries. TCRdb fed the multiplex PCR reads into MiXCR, producing one record per CDR3 protein. The table has more than 300,000 distinct CDR3 sequences, roughly 23% seen once. Stated time point: persistent/refractory GD, antithyroid drugs over 5 years with positive TRAb. From PBMCs, RNA was extracted and then used to make the TCR library. Doctors identified Graves' disease using the American Thyroid Association guidelines.

The source material was peripheral blood mononuclear cells (PBMCs), sampled when the disease was refractory, from a patient treated with antithyroid drugs. This chain joins TRBV11-2 and TRBJ2-7; 9 bases agree with TRBD1. The clonotype comes from a woman in her thirties or forties with Graves disease. The CDR3: CASSLVLGTGSYEQYF. CDR3 nucleotides: TGTGCCAGCAGCTTAGTTTTGGGGACAGGGTCCTACGAGCAGTACTTC.